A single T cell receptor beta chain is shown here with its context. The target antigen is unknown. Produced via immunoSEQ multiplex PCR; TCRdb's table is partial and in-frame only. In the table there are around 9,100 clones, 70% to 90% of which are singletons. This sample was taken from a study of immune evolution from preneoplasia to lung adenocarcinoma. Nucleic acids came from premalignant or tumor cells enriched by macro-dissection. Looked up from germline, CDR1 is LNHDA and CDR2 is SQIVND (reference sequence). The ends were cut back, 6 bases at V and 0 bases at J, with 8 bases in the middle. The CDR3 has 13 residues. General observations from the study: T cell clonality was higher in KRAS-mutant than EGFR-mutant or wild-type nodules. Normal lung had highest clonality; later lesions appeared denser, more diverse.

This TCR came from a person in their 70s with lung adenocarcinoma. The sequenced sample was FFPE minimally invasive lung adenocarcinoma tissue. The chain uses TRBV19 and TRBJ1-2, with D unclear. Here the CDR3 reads CASRKPSNYGYTF. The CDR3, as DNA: TGTGCCAGTAGAAAACCGTCTAACTATGGCTACACCTTC.